The rows below give T cell receptor beta chains drawn from one sample of a study of shared clonotypes between healthy human individuals. Produced via immunoSEQ multiplex PCR; TCRdb's table is partial and in-frame only. The sample has about 710,000 clones; around 78% are singletons. The sequenced sample was memory CD4+ T cells sorted from blood. These receptors were collected from a woman younger than 45 in good health. The CDR3 runs from the conserved cysteine through the conserved F or W. A D gene is named only where the DNA matches it firmly. Expanded clones are given a class, and other clones once, few, many or no size at all.

clone_size: few; v_call: TRBV29-1; d_call: TRBD2; j_call: TRBJ2-5; cdr3_length: 15; cdr3_nt: TGCAGCGTTGGAAGTATTGCGGGAGGGCCCCCCACCCAGTACTTC; cdr3_aa: CSVGSIAGGPPTQYF
clone_size: .; v_call: TRBV5-8; d_call: .; j_call: TRBJ2-5; cdr3_length: 14; cdr3_nt: TGTGCCAGCAGCTTCGGAGAGTACCAAGAGACCCAGTACTTC; cdr3_aa: CASSFGEYQETQYF
clone_size: .; v_call: TRBV28; d_call: TRBD2; j_call: TRBJ2-5; cdr3_length: 17; cdr3_nt: TGTGCCAGCAGTTATGGGACTAGCGGGAGGGCCGGTTTGACCCAGTACTTC; cdr3_aa: CASSYGTSGRAGLTQYF
clone_size: .; v_call: TRBV9; d_call: .; j_call: TRBJ2-2; cdr3_length: 13; cdr3_nt: TGTGCCAGCAGCATTCGGAACACCGGGGAGCTGTTTTTT; cdr3_aa: CASSIRNTGELFF
clone_size: .; v_call: TRBV5-4; d_call: .; j_call: TRBJ2-7; cdr3_length: 13; cdr3_nt: TGTGCCAGCAGCTTCATCCTGGGGGACGAGCAGTACTTC; cdr3_aa: CASSFILGDEQYF
clone_size: .; v_call: TRBV10-2; d_call: TRBD2; j_call: TRBJ2-1; cdr3_length: 14; cdr3_nt: TGCGCCAGCAGGGCGACTAGCGATTTTAATGAGCAGTTCTTC; cdr3_aa: CASRATSDFNEQFF
clone_size: .; v_call: TRBV6-5; d_call: .; j_call: TRBJ2-7; cdr3_length: 13; cdr3_nt: TGTGCCAGCAGTTACACGGACAGCTACGAGCAGTACTTC; cdr3_aa: CASSYTDSYEQYF
clone_size: .; v_call: TRBV11-2; d_call: TRBD2; j_call: TRBJ2-5; cdr3_length: 13; cdr3_nt: TGTGCCAGCAGCTTAGGACTAGCGGAAGGTGTGAACTTC; cdr3_aa: CASSLGLAEGVNF
clone_size: .; v_call: TRBV6-6; d_call: TRBD1; j_call: TRBJ2-7; cdr3_length: 14; cdr3_nt: TGTGCCAGCAGGCCGGGACAGGGGACCTACGAGCAGTACTTC; cdr3_aa: CASRPGQGTYEQYF
clone_size: .; v_call: TRBV7-8; d_call: TRBD1; j_call: TRBJ1-6; cdr3_length: 13; cdr3_nt: TGTGCCAGCAGCCCTGGACAGGGTGCCCCCCTCCACTTT; cdr3_aa: CASSPGQGAPLHF
clone_size: .; v_call: TRBV2; d_call: .; j_call: TRBJ1-4; cdr3_length: 13; cdr3_nt: TGTGCCAGCGGCGGGCGGTTAAATGAAAAACTGTTTTTT; cdr3_aa: CASGGRLNEKLFF
clone_size: many; v_call: TRBV2; d_call: .; j_call: TRBJ2-3; cdr3_length: 16; cdr3_nt: TGTGCCAGCAGTGAAGCGAAGGGAGGATCCACAGATACGCAGTATTTT; cdr3_aa: CASSEAKGGSTDTQYF
clone_size: .; v_call: TRBV6-6; d_call: .; j_call: TRBJ2-3; cdr3_length: 16; cdr3_nt: TGTGCCAGCAGTTACTCTGGCGGCGGCCCCGCAGATACGCAGTATTTT; cdr3_aa: CASSYSGGGPADTQYF
clone_size: .; v_call: TRBV6-5; d_call: TRBD2; j_call: TRBJ2-3; cdr3_length: 15; cdr3_nt: TGTGCCAGCAGTACGACTAGCGGGATTACAGATACGCAGTATTTT; cdr3_aa: CASSTTSGITDTQYF
clone_size: .; v_call: TRBV5-1; d_call: .; j_call: TRBJ2-2; cdr3_length: 17; cdr3_nt: TGCGCCAGCAGCCTTAGTTCGGGGAACAGTGGCACCGGGGAGCTGTTTTTT; cdr3_aa: CASSLSSGNSGTGELFF
clone_size: .; v_call: TRBV5-1; d_call: TRBD1; j_call: TRBJ2-5; cdr3_length: 14; cdr3_nt: TGCGCCAGCACCCCGACAGGGATGTTGGAGACCCAGTACTTC; cdr3_aa: CASTPTGMLETQYF
clone_size: .; v_call: TRBV30; d_call: .; j_call: TRBJ1-5; cdr3_length: 14; cdr3_nt: TGTGCCTGGAGTCTGGGGGGTAGCAATCAGCCCCAGCATTTT; cdr3_aa: CAWSLGGSNQPQHF
clone_size: .; v_call: TRBV28; d_call: .; j_call: TRBJ1-2; cdr3_length: 13; cdr3_nt: TGTGCCGGTTCCTACTCCCCTAACTATGGCTACACCTTC; cdr3_aa: CAGSYSPNYGYTF